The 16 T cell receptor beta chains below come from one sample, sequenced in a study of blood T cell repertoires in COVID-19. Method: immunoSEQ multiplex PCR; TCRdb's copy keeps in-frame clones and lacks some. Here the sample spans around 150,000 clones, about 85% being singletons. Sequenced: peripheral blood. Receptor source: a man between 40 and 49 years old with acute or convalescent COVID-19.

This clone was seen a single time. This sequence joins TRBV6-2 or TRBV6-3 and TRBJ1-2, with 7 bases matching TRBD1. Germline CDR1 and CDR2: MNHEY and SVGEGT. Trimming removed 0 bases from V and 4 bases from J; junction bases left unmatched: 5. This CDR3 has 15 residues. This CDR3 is CASSYSRDRVYGYTF. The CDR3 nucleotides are TGTGCCAGCAGTTACTCGAGAGACAGGGTCTATGGCTACACCTTC.

The CDR3 DNA reads as TGTGCCAGCAGCCCGGGACTAGCGGGAGCGAACACCGGGGAGCTGTTTTTT. Translation gives CASSPGLAGANTGELFF. The chain combines TRBV5-4 with TRBJ2-2; 14 positions agree with TRBD2. Germline lookup yields CDR1 SGHNT and CDR2 YYREEE (reference sequence). Germline trimming cut 4 bases from V and 0 bases from J; bases unmatched to any gene: 2. There are 17 residues in the CDR3.

The CDR3 sequence is CASKSGYYEQYF. The CDR3 bases are TGTGCCAGCAAGTCAGGGTACTACGAGCAGTACTTC. This chain connects TRBV6-6 to TRBJ2-7, with D perhaps TRBD1 (5 bases). Germline CDR1 and CDR2: MNHNY and SVGAGI (reference sequence). The CDR3 extends over 12 amino acids. The ends were cut back, 7 bases at V and 3 bases at J, with 10 bases in the middle.

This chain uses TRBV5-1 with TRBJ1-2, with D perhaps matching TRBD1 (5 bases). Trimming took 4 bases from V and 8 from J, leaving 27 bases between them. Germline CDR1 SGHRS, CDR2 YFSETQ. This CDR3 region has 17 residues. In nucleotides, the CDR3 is TGCGCCAGCAGCACGGACATAAACTCGAACGCGATGACGGGCTACACCTTC. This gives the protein CASSTDINSNAMTGYTF.

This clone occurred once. The CDR3 DNA follows: TGTGCCTGGAGGGTATGGACAGGGTCGGGCTACACCTTC. It is translated as CAWRVWTGSGYTF. The chain links TRBV30 to TRBJ1-2; TRBD1 agrees at 8 bases. The CDR3 loop spans 13 amino acids. Trimming at V came to 3 bases and at J to 8 bases, leaving 8 bases not matched to a gene. From germline, CDR1 is GTSNPN and CDR2 SVGIG (reference sequence).

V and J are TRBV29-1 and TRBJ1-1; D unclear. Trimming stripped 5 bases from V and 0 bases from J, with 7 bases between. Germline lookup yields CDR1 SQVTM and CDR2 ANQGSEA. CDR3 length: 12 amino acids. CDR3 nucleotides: TGCAGCGTTTCTTTTGTGAACACTGAAGCTTTCTTT. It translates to CSVSFVNTEAFF.

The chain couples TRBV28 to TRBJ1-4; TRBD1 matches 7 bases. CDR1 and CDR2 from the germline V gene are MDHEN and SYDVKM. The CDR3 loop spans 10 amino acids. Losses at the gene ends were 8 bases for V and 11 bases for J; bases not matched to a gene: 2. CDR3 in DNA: TGTGCCAGCGGACAGGTTAAACTGTTTTTT. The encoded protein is CASGQVKLFF.

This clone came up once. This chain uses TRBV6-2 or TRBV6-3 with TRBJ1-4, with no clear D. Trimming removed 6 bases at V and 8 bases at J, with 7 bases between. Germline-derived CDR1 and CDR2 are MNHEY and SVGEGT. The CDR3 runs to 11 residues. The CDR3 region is CASSRREKLFF. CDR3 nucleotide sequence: TGTGCCAGCAGCCGCCGGGAAAAACTGTTTTTT.

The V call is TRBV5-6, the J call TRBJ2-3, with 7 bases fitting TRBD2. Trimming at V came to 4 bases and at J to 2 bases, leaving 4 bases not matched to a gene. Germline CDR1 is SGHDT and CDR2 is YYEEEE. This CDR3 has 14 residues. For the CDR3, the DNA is TGTGCCAGCAGCGCGGGGGTAATCACAGATACGCAGTATTTT. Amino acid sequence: CASSAGVITDTQYF.

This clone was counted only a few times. CDR3 sequence (DNA): TGTGCCAGCTCATATGGGCAGAACACTGAAGCTTTCTTT. As protein: CASSYGQNTEAFF. The V call is TRBV18, the J call TRBJ1-1; D is ambiguous. CDR3 size: 13 residues. Trimming shortened V by 5 bases and J by 1 base, and 8 bases separated the two germline ends. Germline CDR1 and CDR2: KGHSH and LQKENI.

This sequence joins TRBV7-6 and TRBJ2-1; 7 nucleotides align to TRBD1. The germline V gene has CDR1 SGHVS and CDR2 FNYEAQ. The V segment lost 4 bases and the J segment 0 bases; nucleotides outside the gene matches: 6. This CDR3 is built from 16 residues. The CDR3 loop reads CASSSGQAGSYNEQFF. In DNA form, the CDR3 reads TGTGCCAGCAGCTCTGGACAGGCTGGCTCCTACAATGAGCAGTTCTTC.

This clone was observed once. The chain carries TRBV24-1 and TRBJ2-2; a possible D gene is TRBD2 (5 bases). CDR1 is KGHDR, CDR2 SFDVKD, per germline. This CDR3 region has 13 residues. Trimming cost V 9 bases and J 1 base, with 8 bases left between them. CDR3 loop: CATSEGNTGELFF. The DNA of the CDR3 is TGTGCCACCTCAGAGGGGAACACCGGGGAGCTGTTTTTT.

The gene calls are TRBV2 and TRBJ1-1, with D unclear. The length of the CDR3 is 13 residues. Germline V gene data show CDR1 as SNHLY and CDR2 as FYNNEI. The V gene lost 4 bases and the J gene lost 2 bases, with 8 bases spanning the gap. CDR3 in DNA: TGTGCCAGCAGTGGGAGGTCAAACACTGAAGCTTTCTTT. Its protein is CASSGRSNTEAFF.

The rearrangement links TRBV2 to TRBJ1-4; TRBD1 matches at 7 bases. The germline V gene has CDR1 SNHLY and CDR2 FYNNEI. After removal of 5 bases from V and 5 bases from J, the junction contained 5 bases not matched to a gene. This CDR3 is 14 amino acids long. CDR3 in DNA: TGTGCCAGCAGTCAACCAGGGGGGAATGAAAAACTGTTTTTT. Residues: CASSQPGGNEKLFF.

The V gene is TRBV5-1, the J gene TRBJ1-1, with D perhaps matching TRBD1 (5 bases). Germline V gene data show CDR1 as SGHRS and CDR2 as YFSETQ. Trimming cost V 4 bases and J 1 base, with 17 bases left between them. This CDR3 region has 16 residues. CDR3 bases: TGCGCCAGCAGCCCCGACAAGGGGATGAGGAACACTGAAGCTTTCTTT. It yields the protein CASSPDKGMRNTEAFF.

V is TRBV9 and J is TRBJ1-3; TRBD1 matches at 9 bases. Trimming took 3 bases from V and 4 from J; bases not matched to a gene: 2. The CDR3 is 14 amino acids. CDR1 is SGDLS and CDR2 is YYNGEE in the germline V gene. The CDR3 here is CASSDRGRGNTIYF. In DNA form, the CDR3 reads TGTGCCAGCAGCGACAGGGGGCGAGGAAACACCATATATTTT.